The 18 T cell receptor beta chains in this list originate from one sample, sequenced in a study of shared clonotypes between healthy human individuals. Data came from immunoSEQ multiplex PCR; TCRdb stores just in-frame clones and leaves some out. Here the sample spans hundreds of thousands of clones, around 77% being singletons. Specimen: PBMCs. The receptors derive from a woman aged 40 to 50 in good health. Some clones in this sample may be carry-over from other donors' samples.

The gene calls are TRBV6-5 and TRBJ1-3, with D unclear. Trimming left V 2 bases short and J 0 bases short, with 11 bases between. The germline gives CDR1 MNHEY, CDR2 SVGAGI. This CDR3 is 16 amino acids long. CDR3 protein: CASSYLYRSSGNTIYF. The CDR3 DNA is TGTGCCAGCAGTTACCTTTATAGGAGCTCTGGAAACACCATATATTTT.

This clone was picked up a small number of times. The chain carries TRBV2 and TRBJ2-2; no clear D gene. The CDR3 totals 17 residues. Germline V lookup: CDR1 SNHLY, CDR2 FYNNEI. V was cut by 3 bases and J by 7 bases, with 21 bases left in between. The CDR3 DNA follows: TGTGCCAGCAGTGACCTCGCAGGAACTTACGTTGGCGGGGAGCTGTTTTTT. Translating it yields CASSDLAGTYVGGELFF.

The rearrangement uses TRBV7-2 and TRBJ2-1; 8 nucleotides align to TRBD2. V shed 10 bases and J 12 bases; nucleotides not matched to a gene: 20. Germline CDR1 reads SGHTA; CDR2 reads FQGNSA. CDR3 length: 15 amino acids. The CDR3 DNA is TGTGCCACGGAACCCCTCGGGCGGGAGGTTAATCCGCAGTTCTTC. It translates to CATEPLGREVNPQFF.

Only one count was recorded for this clone. The chain carries TRBV5-1 and TRBJ2-7, with D possibly being TRBD2 (6 bases). The germline V and J ends were trimmed by 0 bases and 0 bases, with 13 bases remaining between them. CDR3 size: 16 residues. Germline V gives CDR1 SGHRS, CDR2 YFSETQ. The CDR3 bases are TGCGCCAGCAGCTTGGCGGCTAGCGTTAGCTCCTACGAGCAGTACTTC. It specifies CASSLAASVSSYEQYF.

With regard to this clone: Other nucleotide sequences from this sample produce the same CDR3. The chain couples TRBV4-3 to TRBJ2-1; 11 positions match TRBD2. Losses at the gene ends were 4 bases for V and 0 bases for J; bases not matched to a gene: 5. This CDR3 has 17 residues. Per the germline V gene, CDR1 is LGHNA and CDR2 is YSLEER. Written as DNA, the CDR3 is TGCGCCAGCAGCCCCGGGACTAGCGGCAGCTCCTACAATGAGCAGTTCTTC. Residues: CASSPGTSGSSYNEQFF.

For this clone: Given a far larger clone just one base away, this is likely a sequencing read error. This chain links TRBV4-3 with TRBJ2-5, with 8 bases lining up with TRBD1. From germline, CDR1 is LGHNA and CDR2 YSLEER. The CDR3 runs to 16 residues. CDR3 region: CASNQEAGTGGETQYF. The DNA of the CDR3 is TGCGCCAGCAACCAAGAAGCCGGGACAGGCGGTGAGACCCAGTACTTC.

The DNA for the CDR3 is TGTGCCACCGCTCGGACTAGCGGGAGTCAAGAGACCCAGTACTTC. It codes for CATARTSGSQETQYF. The rearrangement joins TRBV6-4 to TRBJ2-5, with TRBD2 matching 13 bases. This CDR3 has 15 amino acids. The V segment lost 10 bases and the J segment 2 bases; nucleotides outside the gene matches: 7. Germline CDR1 MRHNA, CDR2 SNTAGT.

Details on this clone: A much larger clone is a single base away; this may be a read error. The chain couples TRBV7-3 to TRBJ2-2, with D unclear. Trimming cost V 2 bases and J 2 bases, with 6 bases left between them. Germline V gene data show CDR1 as SGHTA and CDR2 as FQGTGA. This CDR3 comprises 14 residues. The CDR3 DNA reads as TGTGCCAGCAGCTTACGGCTTAACACCGGGGAGCTGTTTTTT. Encoded protein: CASSLRLNTGELFF.

This sequence joins TRBV27 and TRBJ2-3; possible D gene TRBD1, 8 bases. Germline V gives CDR1 MNHEY, CDR2 SMNVEV (reference sequence). The V end was cut by 8 bases, the J end by 3 bases, with 18 bases between. The CDR3 is 15 residues long. CDR3 coding DNA: TGTGCCAGCGCCCCAACAGGGGGAGGGACAGATACGCAGTATTTT. Its translation: CASAPTGGGTDTQYF.

The gene calls are TRBV28 and TRBJ2-7; 10 bases are shared with TRBD1. The J segment lost 4 bases and the V segment lost 0 bases, leaving 6 bases of the junction unmatched. The CDR3 is 16 amino acids. CDR1 is MDHEN, CDR2 SYDVKM, per germline. The CDR3 region is CASSLWGRQGAYEQYF. Written as DNA, the CDR3 is TGTGCCAGCAGTTTATGGGGGCGACAGGGGGCATACGAGCAGTACTTC.

The chain combines TRBV21-1 with TRBJ2-3; the table gives TRBD2 as D, unverified against the DNA. TRBV21-1 is flagged as a pseudogene. This CDR3 spans 17 amino acids. The CDR3 reads CASSTARGLPNTDTQYF. The CDR3 DNA reads TGTGCCAGCAGCACGGCAAGGGGACTCCCTAACACAGATACGCAGTATTTT.

This sequence joins TRBV7-8 and TRBJ2-3, with TRBD2 matching over 13 bases. With V trimmed by 2 bases and J by 6 bases, 5 bases remained unmatched. The CDR3 extends over 16 amino acids. CDR1 SGHVS and CDR2 FQNEAQ come from the germline V gene. CDR3 in DNA: TGTGCCAGCAGCTTAATAACTAGCGGGAGGGCCGATACGCAGTATTTT. It encodes CASSLITSGRADTQYF.

The rearrangement joins TRBV19 to TRBJ1-4; D is undetermined. V was pared by 4 bases and J by 0 bases, with 12 bases between. The CDR3 runs 16 residues. Germline values: CDR1 LNHDA, CDR2 SQIVND (reference sequence). The CDR3 DNA reads TGTGCCAGTAGTACCCTACCACAAGCAACTAATGAAAAACTGTTTTTT. Translated, it gives CASSTLPQATNEKLFF.

The rearrangement links TRBV6-5 to TRBJ1-1; D gene unclear. Germline V gene lookup returns CDR1 MNHEY and CDR2 SVGAGI. V was pared by 2 bases and J by 2 bases, with 15 bases between. The CDR3 is 16 amino acids. The CDR3 nucleotides read TGTGCCAGCAGTTACGAGTGGATGGAAGGAAACACTGAAGCTTTCTTT. It translates to CASSYEWMEGNTEAFF.

This clone occurred once. This sequence joins TRBV7-8 and TRBJ1-2; no definite D call. The germline V and J ends were trimmed by 2 bases and 2 bases, with 18 bases remaining between them. The CDR3 runs to 17 residues. Germline lookup yields CDR1 SGHVS and CDR2 FQNEAQ. In DNA form, the CDR3 reads TGTGCCAGCAGCTTATTCGCCCAGGCAGCCCTAAACTATGGCTACACCTTC. Translated: CASSLFAQAALNYGYTF.

J is TRBJ2-2 and V is TRBV7-9; 7 nucleotides match TRBD2. V trimming: 1 base; J trimming: 4 bases; junction bases outside the gene matches: 6. CDR1 is SEHNR and CDR2 is FQNEAQ in the germline V gene (reference sequence). The CDR3 loop spans 16 amino acids. The CDR3 sequence is CASSLVGGSFTGELFF. CDR3 DNA sequence: TGTGCCAGCAGCTTAGTAGGCGGGAGCTTCACCGGGGAGCTGTTTTTT.

This clone has only a few counts. The gene calls are TRBV2 and TRBJ2-7; 9 nucleotides agree with TRBD2. With 7 bases clipped from V and 7 bases from J, the junction kept 14 bases outside the gene matches. This CDR3 is 15 amino acids long. The germline V gene encodes CDR1 SNHLY and CDR2 FYNNEI. CDR3 sequence: CASTLTPAGGQEQYF. The CDR3 region has the DNA TGTGCCAGCACCCTGACTCCAGCGGGAGGCCAAGAGCAGTACTTC.

The J gene is TRBJ2-1, the V gene TRBV4-3, with a possible D match to TRBD1 (5 bases). The CDR3 loop spans 14 amino acids. CDR1 is LGHNA and CDR2 is YSLEER in the germline V gene. The germline V and J ends were trimmed by 0 bases and 9 bases, with 12 bases remaining between them. This CDR3 is CASSQDRGTSEQFF. The CDR3 DNA reads TGCGCCAGCAGCCAAGATAGGGGCACATCTGAGCAGTTCTTC.